This TCR beta chain was found in a study of T cells in Graves' hyperthyroidism and ophthalmopathy. With respect to this clonotype: This may be a read error: a much more frequent sequence differs by one nucleotide.

Amplification targeted TCR beta CDR3 regions from RNA transcripts. An initial round of RT-PCR targeting the TCR CDR3 relied on the HTBI primer set. TCRdb itself ran the multiplex PCR reads through MiXCR, one entry per CDR3 protein. This sample has 300,000 to 450,000 distinct CDR3 sequences, with about 14% found just once. CDR1 and CDR2 (germline): MNHNS, SASEGT. This CDR3 comprises 13 residues. This chain links TRBV6-1 with TRBJ2-7; 7 bases map to TRBD1. Sequences were obtained from blood. The source of this sequence is a woman aged 25 to 45 with Graves' ophthalmopathy. CDR3 nucleotides: TGTGCCGGCAGTACAGGGGCTATCTACGAGCAGTACTTC. This translates into CAGSTGAIYEQYF.